This T cell receptor beta chain was retrieved from a study of CD8+ T cells in alopecia areata. Extracted RNA was reverse transcribed, and the resulting cDNA served as sequencing template. Here immunoSEQ multiplex PCR was the method, and the copy in TCRdb shows in-frame clones only, minus some. The table shows about 110,000 clones, with approximately 63% occurring only once. The V end was cut by 2 bases, the J end by 1 base, with 8 bases between. The CDR3 length is 15 residues. The V gene's germline CDR1 is MGHDK and CDR2 SYGVNS. This clone was seen a handful of times. The specimen sequenced was CD8+ T cells sorted from blood. The TCR sequence derives from a human donor in good health. The V gene is TRBV25-1, the J gene TRBJ2-2; tentatively, D is TRBD1 (6 bases). CDR3 coding DNA: TGTGCCAGCAGTGAACCAGGGGTGAACACCGGGGAGCTGTTTTTT. Residues: CASSEPGVNTGELFF.